The T cell receptor beta chain under discussion was sequenced for a study of cytomegalovirus exposure and HLA in healthy donors. CDR1 is SGHVS and CDR2 is FNYEAQ in the germline V gene. V was pared by 9 bases and J by 7 bases, with 19 bases between. This CDR3 spans 13 amino acids. In the PCR, 60 Vbeta and 13 Jbeta primers were used. Libraries were prepared by immunoSEQ multiplex PCR; TCRdb keeps only in-frame clonotypes and omits some of them. The table records some 110,000 clones, under 85% of them present only once. The origin of this receptor is a man younger than 30 in good health and CMV-seronegative. This rearrangement joins TRBV7-6 to TRBJ2-7; possibly TRBD1 for D (7 bases). The sample taken for sequencing was PBMCs. This CDR3 is CASLDLQGREQYF. CDR3 nucleotides: TGTGCCAGTCTCGACTTACAGGGGAGGGAGCAGTACTTC.